This is a list of T cell receptor beta chains from one sample in a study of T cell repertoires in cytomegalovirus infection. TCRdb analysed the reads with MiXCR anew, one entry per CDR3 protein. The repertoire consists of some 100,000 distinct CDR3 sequences, with 23% occurring once and the leading ten covering approximately 40%. The sequenced sample consisted of CD8+ T cells from PBMCs. The receptors come from a human donor in good health (CMV status not recorded). Some clones in this sample may be carry-over from other donors' samples. CDR3s include the opening cysteine and the closing phenylalanine or tryptophan. D genes are given only for firm matches. Some rows mark clone size as missing; the rest say once, few, many or name a class of expanded clone.

v_gene: TRBV7-6
j_gene: TRBJ2-3
abundance: few
d_gene: -
CDR3aa: CASSQRTVTDTQYF
CDR3nt: TGTGCCAGCAGCCAACGGACAGTAACAGATACGCAGTATTTT

v_gene: TRBV28
j_gene: TRBJ1-5
abundance: few
d_gene: -
CDR3aa: CASSPREGGNQPQHF
CDR3nt: TGTGCCAGCAGTCCTAGGGAGGGTGGAAATCAGCCCCAGCATTTT

v_gene: TRBV29-1
j_gene: TRBJ1-3
abundance: many
d_gene: -
CDR3aa: CSVEAGTTGNTIYF
CDR3nt: TGCAGCGTTGAAGCCGGGACAACTGGAAACACCATATATTTT

v_gene: TRBV7-9
j_gene: TRBJ2-7
abundance: many
d_gene: TRBD1
CDR3aa: CASSSTDREPYEQYF
CDR3nt: TGTGCCAGCAGCTCGACGGACAGGGAACCGTACGAGCAGTACTTC

v_gene: TRBV6-1
j_gene: TRBJ1-1
abundance: few
d_gene: -
CDR3aa: CASRLQGVNTEAFF
CDR3nt: TGTGCCAGCAGGCTACAGGGAGTTAACACTGAAGCTTTCTTT

v_gene: TRBV28
j_gene: TRBJ1-4
abundance: -
d_gene: -
CDR3aa: CASSSGTVATNEKLFF
CDR3nt: TGTGCCAGCAGTTCCGGGACGGTTGCAACTAATGAAAAACTGTTTTTT

v_gene: TRBV5-6
j_gene: TRBJ2-7
abundance: few
d_gene: -
CDR3aa: CASSSAAYEQYF
CDR3nt: TGTGCCAGCAGCTCAGCGGCGTACGAGCAGTACTTC

v_gene: TRBV30
j_gene: TRBJ1-1
abundance: -
d_gene: TRBD1
CDR3aa: CAWSDDRGGTEAFF
CDR3nt: TGTGCCTGGAGTGATGACAGGGGGGGCACTGAAGCTTTCTTT

v_gene: TRBV12-3/TRBV12-4
j_gene: TRBJ1-5
abundance: many
d_gene: TRBD1
CDR3aa: CASSIDRVISNQPQHF
CDR3nt: TGTGCCAGCAGTATTGACAGGGTAATTAGCAATCAGCCCCAGCATTTT

v_gene: TRBV10-3
j_gene: TRBJ1-1
abundance: -
d_gene: TRBD1
CDR3aa: CAIRDRVEAFF
CDR3nt: TGTGCCATACGGGACAGGGTTGAAGCTTTCTTT

v_gene: TRBV10-3
j_gene: TRBJ2-3
abundance: -
d_gene: TRBD1
CDR3aa: CAISERDRGLTDTQYF
CDR3nt: TGTGCCATCAGTGAGCGCGACAGGGGTTTGACAGATACGCAGTATTTT

v_gene: TRBV7-8
j_gene: TRBJ1-1
abundance: few
d_gene: TRBD1
CDR3aa: CASSLPRGGGGMNTEAFF
CDR3nt: TGTGCCAGCAGCTTACCCCGAGGAGGGGGCGGGATGAACACTGAAGCTTTCTTT

v_gene: TRBV6-2/TRBV6-3
j_gene: TRBJ2-1
abundance: -
d_gene: TRBD2
CDR3aa: CASTRLAGAGNEQFF
CDR3nt: TGTGCCAGCACCCGACTAGCGGGAGCCGGGAATGAGCAGTTCTTC

v_gene: TRBV11-2
j_gene: TRBJ2-7
abundance: -
d_gene: -
CDR3aa: CASSLGAGASEQYF
CDR3nt: TGTGCCAGCAGCTTAGGGGCAGGGGCTTCCGAGCAGTACTTC

v_gene: TRBV7-2
j_gene: TRBJ2-3
abundance: many
d_gene: TRBD2
CDR3aa: CASSATSGGLDTQYF
CDR3nt: TGTGCCAGCAGTGCGACTAGCGGGGGGTTGGATACGCAGTATTTT

v_gene: TRBV7-6
j_gene: TRBJ2-7
abundance: many
d_gene: -
CDR3aa: CASSQGLSYEQYF
CDR3nt: TGTGCCAGCAGCCAGGGACTTTCCTACGAGCAGTACTTC

v_gene: TRBV7-9
j_gene: TRBJ2-1
abundance: few
d_gene: -
CDR3aa: CASGGFGRTSYNEQFF
CDR3nt: TGTGCCAGCGGGGGGTTTGGGAGGACCTCCTACAATGAGCAGTTCTTC

v_gene: TRBV6-2/TRBV6-3
j_gene: TRBJ2-3
abundance: few
d_gene: TRBD2
CDR3aa: CASSYAGGLAGTDTQYF
CDR3nt: TGTGCCAGCAGTTACGCGGGAGGACTAGCGGGCACAGATACGCAGTATTTT

v_gene: TRBV28
j_gene: TRBJ2-7
abundance: few
d_gene: TRBD2
CDR3aa: CASGIARDYASEQYF
CDR3nt: TGTGCCAGCGGAATTGCCCGGGACTACGCCTCCGAGCAGTACTTC

v_gene: TRBV7-6
j_gene: TRBJ2-3
abundance: many
d_gene: -
CDR3aa: CASSSATDTQYF
CDR3nt: TGTGCCAGCAGCTCGGCCACAGATACGCAGTATTTT

v_gene: TRBV7-9
j_gene: TRBJ2-7
abundance: -
d_gene: -
CDR3aa: CASSLIQGRTYEQYF
CDR3nt: TGTGCCAGCAGCTTAATCCAGGGGAGGACCTACGAGCAGTACTTC

v_gene: TRBV29-1
j_gene: TRBJ1-2
abundance: -
d_gene: -
CDR3aa: CSAADSRSYGYTF
CDR3nt: TGCAGCGCTGCGGACAGTCGGAGCTATGGCTACACCTTC

v_gene: TRBV28
j_gene: TRBJ2-5
abundance: few
d_gene: TRBD1
CDR3aa: CASLGTGIFSQETQYF
CDR3nt: TGTGCCAGCCTGGGGACAGGGATTTTTTCACAAGAGACCCAGTACTTC

v_gene: TRBV9
j_gene: TRBJ1-1
abundance: -
d_gene: -
CDR3aa: CASSVAGRGPNTEAFF
CDR3nt: TGTGCCAGCAGCGTAGCTGGCCGGGGCCCGAACACTGAAGCTTTCTTT

v_gene: TRBV4-3
j_gene: TRBJ1-2
abundance: -
d_gene: -
CDR3aa: CASSQGRRKKDYGYTF
CDR3nt: TGCGCCAGCAGCCAGGGACGACGGAAGAAAGACTATGGCTACACCTTC

v_gene: TRBV11-2
j_gene: TRBJ2-7
abundance: many
d_gene: TRBD2
CDR3aa: CASSLGLAGASYEQYF
CDR3nt: TGTGCCAGCAGCTTAGGACTAGCGGGAGCGTCCTACGAGCAGTACTTC

v_gene: TRBV12-3/TRBV12-4
j_gene: TRBJ2-7
abundance: -
d_gene: -
CDR3aa: CASSTVPSYEQYF
CDR3nt: TGTGCCAGCAGCACGGTGCCCTCCTACGAGCAGTACTTC

v_gene: TRBV6-1
j_gene: TRBJ1-2
abundance: many
d_gene: -
CDR3aa: CASRGIIYGYTF
CDR3nt: TGTGCCAGCAGAGGGATTATCTATGGCTACACCTTC

v_gene: TRBV7-9
j_gene: TRBJ2-5
abundance: few
d_gene: -
CDR3aa: CASSQRDSEETQYF
CDR3nt: TGTGCCAGCAGCCAGCGGGACAGCGAAGAGACCCAGTACTTC

v_gene: TRBV19
j_gene: TRBJ1-4
abundance: -
d_gene: -
CDR3aa: CASKQEKLFF
CDR3nt: TGTGCCAGTAAGCAAGAAAAACTGTTTTTT

v_gene: TRBV20-1
j_gene: TRBJ2-7
abundance: few
d_gene: -
CDR3aa: CSAPDASASPYEQYF
CDR3nt: TGCAGTGCCCCGGACGCTAGCGCGTCCCCCTACGAGCAGTACTTC

v_gene: TRBV7-6
j_gene: TRBJ2-3
abundance: -
d_gene: TRBD1
CDR3aa: CASSLEQGARTDTQYF
CDR3nt: TGTGCCAGCAGTCTAGAGCAGGGGGCGAGGACAGATACGCAGTATTTT

v_gene: TRBV12-3/TRBV12-4
j_gene: TRBJ2-7
abundance: few
d_gene: -
CDR3aa: CASSFSRGRGPYEQYF
CDR3nt: TGTGCCAGCAGTTTTAGTCGAGGACGGGGCCCTTACGAGCAGTACTTC

v_gene: TRBV6-6
j_gene: TRBJ1-1
abundance: -
d_gene: -
CDR3aa: CASSYGVGGTNTEAFF
CDR3nt: TGTGCCAGCAGTTACGGGGTCGGGGGCACGAACACTGAAGCTTTCTTT

v_gene: TRBV11-2
j_gene: TRBJ2-7
abundance: many
d_gene: TRBD1
CDR3aa: CASSSDRDEQYF
CDR3nt: TGTGCCAGCAGCTCGGACAGGGACGAGCAGTACTTC

v_gene: TRBV15
j_gene: TRBJ2-5
abundance: few
d_gene: TRBD2
CDR3aa: CATSRASGGGETQYF
CDR3nt: TGTGCCACCAGCAGAGCTAGCGGGGGCGGGGAGACCCAGTACTTC

v_gene: TRBV6-2/TRBV6-3
j_gene: TRBJ1-1
abundance: -
d_gene: -
CDR3aa: CASSYDKGYTEAFF
CDR3nt: TGTGCCAGCAGTTATGATAAGGGGTACACTGAAGCTTTCTTT

v_gene: TRBV7-6
j_gene: TRBJ2-2
abundance: once
d_gene: -
CDR3aa: CASSPRVFGGNTGELFF
CDR3nt: TGTGCCAGCAGCCCCCGCGTGTTTGGGGGGAACACCGGGGAGCTGTTTTTT

v_gene: TRBV2
j_gene: TRBJ1-1
abundance: -
d_gene: TRBD1
CDR3aa: CASRDRQGMNTEAFF
CDR3nt: TGTGCCAGCAGGGATAGACAGGGAATGAACACTGAAGCTTTCTTT

v_gene: TRBV7-6
j_gene: TRBJ2-2
abundance: -
d_gene: -
CDR3aa: CASSLRPENTGELFF
CDR3nt: TGTGCCAGCAGCTTAAGGCCCGAGAACACCGGGGAGCTGTTTTTT

v_gene: TRBV20-1
j_gene: TRBJ1-1
abundance: few
d_gene: -
CDR3aa: CSAPHMNTEAFF
CDR3nt: TGCAGTGCTCCCCACATGAACACTGAAGCTTTCTTT

v_gene: TRBV11-2
j_gene: TRBJ2-3
abundance: many
d_gene: TRBD2
CDR3aa: CASSSTSRYTDTQYF
CDR3nt: TGTGCCAGCAGCTCGACTAGCAGATACACAGATACGCAGTATTTT

v_gene: TRBV14
j_gene: TRBJ1-1
abundance: few
d_gene: -
CDR3aa: CASSQEGVGMNTEAFF
CDR3nt: TGTGCCAGCAGCCAAGAAGGGGTGGGCATGAACACTGAAGCTTTCTTT

v_gene: TRBV27
j_gene: TRBJ2-3
abundance: -
d_gene: -
CDR3aa: CASSLGLGLWDTQYF
CDR3nt: TGTGCCAGCAGTTTAGGGCTCGGACTTTGGGATACGCAGTATTTT

v_gene: TRBV7-9
j_gene: TRBJ2-7
abundance: few
d_gene: -
CDR3aa: CASSFPHLEGGPNEQYF
CDR3nt: TGTGCCAGCAGTTTCCCCCACCTCGAGGGGGGGCCAAACGAGCAGTACTTC

v_gene: TRBV5-4
j_gene: TRBJ1-6
abundance: many
d_gene: -
CDR3aa: CASSLGSSPLHF
CDR3nt: TGTGCCAGCAGCTTGGGCTCTTCACCCCTCCACTTT

v_gene: TRBV7-6
j_gene: TRBJ1-3
abundance: many
d_gene: -
CDR3aa: CASSPLLAGQRNSGNTIYF
CDR3nt: TGTGCCAGCAGCCCGCTTTTGGCAGGGCAAAGAAACTCTGGAAACACCATATATTTT